Shown below are 28 T cell receptor beta chains from a single sample sequenced in a study of OX40 agonist ivuxolimab in advanced cancers. Generated by immunoSEQ multiplex PCR, the TCRdb table keeps only in-frame clones and is missing some. Of tens of thousands of clones in the sample, 91% were seen once. This sample comprised CD4+ or CD8+ T cells sorted from blood, obtained in a trial of the OX40 agonist ivuxolimab. The receptor source for this set is an adult with an advanced solid tumor such as melanoma, head and neck, liver or kidney cancer.

This rearrangement joins TRBV19 to TRBJ2-2; D may correspond to TRBD1 or TRBD2 (5 bases each). Germline V gene lookup returns CDR1 LNHDA and CDR2 SQIVND (reference sequence). The length of the CDR3 is 15 residues. Trimming shortened V by 9 bases and J by 1 base, and 15 bases separated the two germline ends. CDR3: CASLAVGRNTGELFF. CDR3 DNA sequence: TGTGCCAGCCTCGCAGTGGGACGGAACACCGGGGAGCTGTTTTTT.

The chain links TRBV2 to TRBJ1-1, with TRBD1 matching over 7 bases. Trimming cost V 7 bases and J 10 bases; bases outside gene matches: 12. The CDR3 spans 13 residues. Per the germline V gene, CDR1 is SNHLY and CDR2 is FYNNEI. As DNA, the CDR3 is TGTGCCAGCATCGAACAGGGGCGTTCGTTAGCTTTCTTT. This gives the protein CASIEQGRSLAFF.

V gene TRBV19 combines with J gene TRBJ1-4; D is uncertain. Germline V gene lookup returns CDR1 LNHDA and CDR2 SQIVND (reference sequence). Trimming removed 1 base from V and 0 bases from J, with 6 bases in between. This CDR3 is 15 amino acids long. CDR3 in amino acids: CASSIAGATNEKLFF. CDR3 nucleotide sequence: TGTGCCAGTAGTATAGCCGGAGCAACTAATGAAAAACTGTTTTTT.

The chain couples TRBV5-1 to TRBJ1-1; D not resolved. This CDR3 is 14 amino acids long. The germline CDR1 and CDR2 sequences are SGHRS and YFSETQ. Between the trimmed V and J ends, which lost 2 bases and 1 base, there was a span of 9 bases. The CDR3 is CASSFRAPNTEAFF. The CDR3 DNA follows: TGCGCCAGCAGCTTTAGGGCGCCGAACACTGAAGCTTTCTTT.

This chain links TRBV28 with TRBJ2-7; D tentatively fits TRBD1 or TRBD2 (6 bases each). Germline V CDR1 and CDR2: MDHEN, SYDVKM. The CDR3 contains 16 residues. V was trimmed by 4 bases and J by 0 bases, leaving 16 bases between them. CDR3 residues: CASSSYGGMASYEQYF. CDR3 nucleotide sequence: TGTGCCAGCAGTTCATACGGGGGCATGGCCTCCTACGAGCAGTACTTC.

The chain employs TRBV13 and TRBJ2-3; 8 nucleotides agree with TRBD1. The CDR3 contains 14 residues. J was trimmed by 0 bases and V by 5 bases; bases with no gene match: 1. Germline values: CDR1 PRHDT, CDR2 FYEKMQ (reference sequence). CDR3 loop: CASSRTGSTDTQYF. The CDR3 DNA follows: TGTGCCAGCAGCAGGACAGGGAGCACAGATACGCAGTATTTT.

This clone was picked up a small number of times. This chain uses TRBV6-4 with TRBJ2-1, with 7 bases that match TRBD2. CDR3 length: 14 residues. Trimming took 2 bases from V and 5 from J; bases not matched to a gene: 3. Per the germline V gene, CDR1 is MRHNA and CDR2 is SNTAGT. The CDR3 nucleotides are TGTGCCAGCAGTGACCCCGGGACTAACAATGAGCAGTTCTTC. It translates to CASSDPGTNNEQFF.

In its sample, this clone was seen once. The J gene is TRBJ2-1, the V gene TRBV7-9; D unresolved. The CDR3 is 18 residues long. Germline CDR1 is SEHNR and CDR2 is FQNEAQ (reference sequence). The ends were cut back, 5 bases at V and 7 bases at J, with 27 bases in the middle. DNA for the CDR3: TGTGCCAGCAGCCAAGCCCTCAGCGCCACCCCCCAGGATAATGAGCAGTTCTTC. It yields the protein CASSQALSATPQDNEQFF.

The chain links TRBV18 to TRBJ2-5; D may be TRBD1 (5 bases). CDR1 KGHSH and CDR2 LQKENI come from the germline V gene. The V end lost 3 bases, the J end lost 3 bases, and 8 bases lay between the germline ends. There are 13 residues in the CDR3. CDR3 region: CASSPLDKETQYF. CDR3 in DNA: TGTGCCAGCTCACCGTTGGACAAAGAGACCCAGTACTTC. Complete variable domain (other parts from reference TRBV18 and TRBJ2-5): NAGVMQNPRHLVRRRGQEARLRCSPMKGHSHVYWYRQLPEEGLKFMVYLQKENIIDESGMPKERFSAEFPKEGPSILRIQQVVRGDSAAYFCASSPLDKETQYFGPGTRLLVL.

V usage is TRBV5-1 and J usage is TRBJ2-7; 8 nucleotides align to TRBD2. V lost 4 bases, J lost 0 bases, and 6 bases stayed unmatched. The V gene's germline CDR1 is SGHRS and CDR2 YFSETQ. This CDR3 region has 15 residues. This CDR3 reads CASSPASGLSYEQYF. The CDR3 nucleotides are TGCGCCAGCAGCCCCGCTAGCGGGCTCTCCTACGAGCAGTACTTC.

CDR3 nucleotides: TGTGCCAGCAGACCCACGGGAACCGGGGAGCTGTTTTTT. Its translation: CASRPTGTGELFF. The chain combines TRBV5-4 with TRBJ2-2, with a possible D match to TRBD2 (5 bases). Trimming left V 5 bases short and J 5 bases short, with 10 bases between. This CDR3 contains 13 residues. Germline V gene lookup returns CDR1 SGHNT and CDR2 YYREEE (reference sequence).

This chain joins TRBV28 and TRBJ2-6; 9 nucleotides agree with TRBD1. Germline values: CDR1 MDHEN, CDR2 SYDVKM. This CDR3 comprises 18 residues. J was trimmed by 4 bases and V by 5 bases; bases with no gene match: 12. The CDR3 spells CASSRRTGVARGANVLTF. Here the CDR3 DNA reads TGTGCCAGCAGTCGCCGGACAGGGGTGGCAAGAGGGGCCAACGTCCTGACTTTC.

CDR3 amino acids: CASRTGTDTDTQYF. The DNA of the CDR3 is TGCGCCAGCAGAACCGGGACAGACACAGATACGCAGTATTTT. V gene TRBV23-1 combines with J gene TRBJ2-3, with TRBD1 matching over 7 bases. TRBV23-1 is marked as an open reading frame, function uncertain. This CDR3 is built from 14 residues. J lost 2 bases, V lost 6 bases, and 5 bases had no gene match.

The rearrangement joins TRBV5-4 to TRBJ1-3, with D uncertain. Germline CDR1 and CDR2: SGHNT and YYREEE (reference sequence). This CDR3 is built from 15 residues. V gave up 0 bases and J gave up 2 bases, with 9 bases separating them. CDR3 sequence reads: CASSLVGLAGNTIYF. The DNA for the CDR3 is TGTGCCAGCAGCTTGGTTGGGTTGGCTGGAAACACCATATATTTT.

V gene TRBV4-2 combines with J gene TRBJ1-2; possible D gene TRBD1, 6 bases. CDR3 length: 16 amino acids. Germline CDR1 reads LGHNA; CDR2 reads YNFKEQ. V lost 2 bases to trimming and J lost 3 bases, with 16 bases between them. The CDR3 spells CASSQPFRGIHYGYTF. The CDR3, as DNA: TGTGCCAGCAGCCAACCCTTCAGGGGTATTCACTATGGCTACACCTTC.

V usage is TRBV28 and J usage is TRBJ1-2; D is perhaps TRBD1 (5 bases). In germline, CDR1 is MDHEN, CDR2 SYDVKM. V lost 4 bases and J lost 2, with 14 bases in between. The CDR3 has 15 residues. The CDR3 reads CASSSPKGLNYGYTF. The CDR3 DNA sequence: TGTGCCAGCAGTTCACCCAAGGGACTAAACTATGGCTACACCTTC.

The chain joins TRBV19 to TRBJ1-1, with D unclear. This CDR3 has 13 residues. The germline V gene has CDR1 LNHDA and CDR2 SQIVND (reference sequence). V shed 6 bases and J shed 1 base, with 9 bases lying between them. CDR3 nucleotides: TGTGCCAGTAGAACTTCAGGGAACACTGAAGCTTTCTTT. Translation gives CASRTSGNTEAFF.

V is TRBV6-5 and J is TRBJ1-1; D is uncertain. With 5 bases removed from V and 0 bases from J, the gap between germline ends came to 4 bases. CDR3 length equals 12 residues. CDR1 and CDR2 (germline): MNHEY, SVGAGI. The CDR3 spells CASSPMNTEAFF. The CDR3 DNA is TGTGCCAGCAGTCCTATGAACACTGAAGCTTTCTTT.

V usage is TRBV30 and J usage is TRBJ1-1; no clear D. The ends were cut back, 0 bases at V and 10 bases at J, with 12 bases in the middle. CDR3 length: 12 residues. The germline V gene has CDR1 GTSNPN and CDR2 SVGIG (reference sequence). The CDR3 DNA follows: TGTGCCTGGAGTGTACTCGGCTTGGGAGCTTTCTTT. It encodes CAWSVLGLGAFF.

This chain joins TRBV5-1 and TRBJ2-2; the D gene is possibly TRBD1 (5 bases). The CDR3 totals 16 residues. Trimming cost V 2 bases and J 6 bases, with 17 bases left between them. CDR1 and CDR2 (germline): SGHRS, YFSETQ. As DNA, the CDR3 is TGCGCCAGCAGCTTCTGGCTAGGGGCGAAGGCCGGGGAGCTGTTTTTT. Its translation: CASSFWLGAKAGELFF.

In nucleotides, the CDR3 is TGTGCCAGCAGTGGACGAAGAGGGGTCACTGAAGCTTTCTTT. Translating it yields CASSGRRGVTEAFF. The J gene is TRBJ1-1, the V gene TRBV27; possible D gene TRBD1, 5 bases. Trimming removed 5 bases from V and 4 bases from J, with 14 bases in between. The CDR3 is made up of 14 amino acids. Germline V gives CDR1 MNHEY, CDR2 SMNVEV (reference sequence).

J is TRBJ2-7 and V is TRBV6-5, with D possibly matching TRBD1 (6 bases). Germline values: CDR1 MNHEY, CDR2 SVGAGI. Trimming pared 10 bases from V and 1 base from J, leaving 14 bases between. CDR3 length: 13 amino acids. CDR3 sequence reads: CATKQGYSYEQYF. The CDR3 region has the DNA TGTGCCACCAAACAGGGTTATTCCTACGAGCAGTACTTC.

J is TRBJ1-2 and V is TRBV15, with D possibly being TRBD1 (5 bases). Trimming took 1 base from V and 5 from J, leaving 17 bases between them. Germline V gives CDR1 LNHNV, CDR2 YYDKDF (reference sequence). This CDR3 has 16 residues. The chain's CDR3 is CATSRAVGRKIYGYTF. Written as DNA, the CDR3 is TGTGCCACCAGCAGAGCAGTGGGACGGAAAATTTATGGCTACACCTTC.

The gene calls are TRBV18 and TRBJ2-5, with 11 bases fitting TRBD2. This CDR3 region has 14 residues. Unmatched junction bases numbered 4, after V lost 8 bases and J lost 2 bases. Germline V gives CDR1 KGHSH, CDR2 LQKENI. CDR3 protein: CASVASGRQETQYF. The CDR3 nucleotides read TGTGCCAGCGTCGCTAGCGGGAGGCAAGAGACCCAGTACTTC.

The chain has TRBV5-1 and TRBJ2-1; possibly TRBD1 for D (5 bases). V was clipped by 2 bases and J by 1 base, with 13 bases between them. Germline CDR1 SGHRS, CDR2 YFSETQ. The CDR3 extends over 16 amino acids. In DNA, the CDR3 is TGCGCCAGCAGCTTCGGGCCGTCAGGGTCCTACAATGAGCAGTTCTTC. It is translated as CASSFGPSGSYNEQFF.

The rearrangement links TRBV4-2 to TRBJ1-5, with 9 nucleotides matching TRBD1. CDR1 and CDR2 (germline): LGHNA, YNFKEQ. V lost 2 bases and J lost 2; bases outside the gene matches: 13. There are 19 residues in the CDR3. CDR3 in amino acids: CASSQFIQGAGSGNQPQHF. In DNA, the CDR3 is TGTGCCAGCAGCCAATTTATACAGGGGGCAGGTAGTGGCAATCAGCCCCAGCATTTT.

The chain is built from TRBV5-4 and TRBJ2-1; D call uncertain. V was clipped by 0 bases and J by 6 bases, with 13 bases between them. The CDR3 length is 15 residues. Germline V CDR1 and CDR2: SGHNT, YYREEE (reference sequence). In nucleotides, the CDR3 is TGTGCCAGCAGCTTGGGGGCAGTCGGCCGCAATGAGCAGTTCTTC. Protein product: CASSLGAVGRNEQFF.

This rearrangement joins TRBV5-5 to TRBJ1-3, with D tentatively TRBD1 (5 bases). This CDR3 is built from 17 residues. CDR1 SGHKS and CDR2 YYEKEE come from the germline V gene (reference sequence). The V end was cut by 0 bases, the J end by 0 bases, with 13 bases between. CDR3 coding DNA: TGTGCCAGCAGCTTGGGACCTATGGGGACCTCTGGAAACACCATATATTTT. Amino acid sequence: CASSLGPMGTSGNTIYF.